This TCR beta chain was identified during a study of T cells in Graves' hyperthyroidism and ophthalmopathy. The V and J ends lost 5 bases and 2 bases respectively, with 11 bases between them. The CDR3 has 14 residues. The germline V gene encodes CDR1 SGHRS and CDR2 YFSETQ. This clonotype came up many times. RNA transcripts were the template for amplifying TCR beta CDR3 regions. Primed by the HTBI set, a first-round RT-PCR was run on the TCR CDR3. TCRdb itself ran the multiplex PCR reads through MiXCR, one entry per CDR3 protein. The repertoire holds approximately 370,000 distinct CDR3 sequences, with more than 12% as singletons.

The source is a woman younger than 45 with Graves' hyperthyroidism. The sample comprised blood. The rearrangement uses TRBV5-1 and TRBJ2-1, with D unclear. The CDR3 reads CASRTEPTYNEQFF. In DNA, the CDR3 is TGCGCCAGCAGAACGGAACCTACCTACAATGAGCAGTTCTTC. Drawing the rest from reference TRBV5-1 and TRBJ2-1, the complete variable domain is KAGVTQTPRYLIKTRGQQVTLSCSPISGHRSVSWYQQTPGQGLQFLFEYFSETQRNKGNFPGRFSGRQFSNSRSEMNVSTLELGDSALYLCASRTEPTYNEQFFGPGTRLTVL.